This is a list of T cell receptor beta chains from one sample in a study of control samples from healthy donors and cancer patients. The repertoire was sequenced with immunoSEQ multiplex PCR; TCRdb's copy has only in-frame clones and lacks some. Of 30,000 to 40,000 clones in the sample, 85% to 90% are singletons; the top ten hold more than 1.5%. The specimen was PBMCs. The receptors shown here come from a woman in her thirties or forties with lung cancer. CDR3s include the opening cysteine and the closing phenylalanine or tryptophan. Each record gives: V gene, CDR3 length, D gene, clone size, J gene, CDR3 DNA, CDR3 protein. The D gene is left open where the match is weak. Clone size is stated in some rows and not others, as once, few, many or a class when expanded.

v_call: TRBV7-9; cdr3_length: 11; d_call: NA; clone_size: few; j_call: TRBJ2-7; cdr3_nt: TGTGCCAGCAGCCTTAGTCGGGAGCAGTACTTC; cdr3_aa: CASSLSREQYF
v_call: TRBV19; cdr3_length: 14; d_call: NA; clone_size: NA; j_call: TRBJ1-2; cdr3_nt: TGTGCCAGTAGTATCCCAGGACAGCCTGGGGGCTACACCTTC; cdr3_aa: CASSIPGQPGGYTF
v_call: TRBV11-3; cdr3_length: 13; d_call: NA; clone_size: NA; j_call: TRBJ2-7; cdr3_nt: TGTGCCAGCAGCCCACTGGGCTCCTACGAGCAGTACTTC; cdr3_aa: CASSPLGSYEQYF
v_call: TRBV19; cdr3_length: 14; d_call: TRBD1; clone_size: NA; j_call: TRBJ2-5; cdr3_nt: TGTGCCAGTAGTGCACAGGGGGCCCCAGAGACCCAGTACTTC; cdr3_aa: CASSAQGAPETQYF
v_call: TRBV4-1; cdr3_length: 16; d_call: TRBD2; clone_size: NA; j_call: TRBJ2-1; cdr3_nt: TGCGCCAGCAGCCAAGAATCGGGGGGGACACTCCATGAGCAGTTCTTC; cdr3_aa: CASSQESGGTLHEQFF
v_call: TRBV6-5; cdr3_length: 13; d_call: NA; clone_size: NA; j_call: TRBJ1-6; cdr3_nt: TGTGCCAGCAAGGGGACCCAAAATTCACCCCTCCACTTT; cdr3_aa: CASKGTQNSPLHF
v_call: TRBV7-3; cdr3_length: 14; d_call: NA; clone_size: NA; j_call: TRBJ1-1; cdr3_nt: TGTGCCAGCAGTTTGGGGGGCCGTAACACTGAAGCTTTCTTT; cdr3_aa: CASSLGGRNTEAFF
v_call: TRBV29-1; cdr3_length: 12; d_call: NA; clone_size: NA; j_call: TRBJ1-1; cdr3_nt: TGCAGCGTTAGGGCGGGGGGCACTGAAGCTTTCTTT; cdr3_aa: CSVRAGGTEAFF
v_call: TRBV7-9; cdr3_length: 15; d_call: TRBD1; clone_size: NA; j_call: TRBJ1-3; cdr3_nt: TGTGCCAGCAGCTATACAGGGGAGTCTGGAAACACCATATATTTT; cdr3_aa: CASSYTGESGNTIYF
v_call: TRBV28; cdr3_length: 14; d_call: NA; clone_size: once; j_call: TRBJ2-7; cdr3_nt: TGTGCCAGCAGTTCGCCGGACGGACGCTACGAGCAGTACTTC; cdr3_aa: CASSSPDGRYEQYF
v_call: TRBV5-4; cdr3_length: 14; d_call: NA; clone_size: NA; j_call: TRBJ2-2; cdr3_nt: TGTGCCAGCAGCTTGGTGTCCGACACCGGGGAGCTGTTTTTT; cdr3_aa: CASSLVSDTGELFF
v_call: TRBV11-3; cdr3_length: 13; d_call: NA; clone_size: NA; j_call: TRBJ1-2; cdr3_nt: TGTGCCAGCAGCTTGGGCCCAGTGGATGGCTACACCTTC; cdr3_aa: CASSLGPVDGYTF
v_call: TRBV6-5; cdr3_length: 15; d_call: NA; clone_size: NA; j_call: TRBJ1-3; cdr3_nt: TGTGCCAGCAGCCGTGAAGGGGTATTTGGAAACACCATATATTTT; cdr3_aa: CASSREGVFGNTIYF
v_call: TRBV5-6; cdr3_length: 15; d_call: NA; clone_size: NA; j_call: TRBJ1-5; cdr3_nt: TGTGCCAGCAGCTTAGGGCCGAATAGCAATCAGCCCCAGCATTTT; cdr3_aa: CASSLGPNSNQPQHF
v_call: TRBV5-4; cdr3_length: 15; d_call: TRBD1; clone_size: NA; j_call: TRBJ2-7; cdr3_nt: TGTGCCAGCAGCCCATACCGGGACAGGGATGAGGAGCAGTACTTC; cdr3_aa: CASSPYRDRDEEQYF
v_call: TRBV11-2; cdr3_length: 11; d_call: NA; clone_size: NA; j_call: TRBJ2-7; cdr3_nt: TGTGCCAGCAGCTTAGAGGGCGAGCAGTACTTC; cdr3_aa: CASSLEGEQYF
v_call: TRBV28; cdr3_length: 12; d_call: NA; clone_size: once; j_call: TRBJ1-1; cdr3_nt: TGTGCCAGCAGCCCATGGTACACTGAAGCTTTCTTT; cdr3_aa: CASSPWYTEAFF
v_call: TRBV12-3/TRBV12-4; cdr3_length: 13; d_call: TRBD1; clone_size: NA; j_call: TRBJ2-5; cdr3_nt: TGTGCCAGCAGAGCCCAGGGGGAAGAGACCCAGTACTTC; cdr3_aa: CASRAQGEETQYF
v_call: TRBV5-1; cdr3_length: 14; d_call: NA; clone_size: few; j_call: TRBJ1-1; cdr3_nt: TGCGCCAGCAGCTTGGGCGGGGGGAGAAGTGAAGCTTTCTTT; cdr3_aa: CASSLGGGRSEAFF
v_call: TRBV6-2/TRBV6-3; cdr3_length: 13; d_call: NA; clone_size: NA; j_call: TRBJ2-5; cdr3_nt: TGTGCCAGCAGTTACCGGCCACAAGAGACCCAGTACTTC; cdr3_aa: CASSYRPQETQYF
v_call: TRBV30; cdr3_length: 15; d_call: TRBD1; clone_size: NA; j_call: TRBJ2-7; cdr3_nt: TGTGCCTGGAGTACAGGGGCCAGGGGATTTAACGAGCAGTACTTC; cdr3_aa: CAWSTGARGFNEQYF
v_call: TRBV4-2; cdr3_length: 15; d_call: NA; clone_size: NA; j_call: TRBJ2-3; cdr3_nt: TGTGCCAGCAGCCAAGGGGCCACAAGCACAGATACGCAGTATTTT; cdr3_aa: CASSQGATSTDTQYF
v_call: TRBV10-1; cdr3_length: 21; d_call: NA; clone_size: NA; j_call: TRBJ2-2; cdr3_nt: TGCGCCAGCAGCGCTGAAAATAGACAGGACGCGACGTTAGCGAACACCGGGGAGCTGTTTTTT; cdr3_aa: CASSAENRQDATLANTGELFF
v_call: TRBV27; cdr3_length: 15; d_call: TRBD1; clone_size: NA; j_call: TRBJ1-2; cdr3_nt: TGTGCCAGCAGTCGATCGGGACAGGAGAAAGGTGGCTACACCTTC; cdr3_aa: CASSRSGQEKGGYTF
v_call: TRBV18; cdr3_length: 15; d_call: TRBD1; clone_size: NA; j_call: TRBJ2-5; cdr3_nt: TGTGCCAGCTCAGCCGGGACAGGGGTGTACGAGACCCAGTACTTC; cdr3_aa: CASSAGTGVYETQYF
v_call: TRBV24-1; cdr3_length: 16; d_call: NA; clone_size: NA; j_call: TRBJ2-1; cdr3_nt: TGTGCCACCAGTGATTTGGGCGGGGAGTTGTACAATGAGCAGTTCTTC; cdr3_aa: CATSDLGGELYNEQFF
v_call: TRBV11-2; cdr3_length: 11; d_call: TRBD1; clone_size: once; j_call: TRBJ1-1; cdr3_nt: TGTGCCAGCAGCTTAGGACAGGGAGCTTTCTTT; cdr3_aa: CASSLGQGAFF
v_call: TRBV18; cdr3_length: 16; d_call: NA; clone_size: few; j_call: TRBJ1-2; cdr3_nt: TGTGCCAGCTCACTAAACCCGGATTTGCTCCGATATGGCTACACCTTC; cdr3_aa: CASSLNPDLLRYGYTF